The 5 T cell receptor beta chains listed next were all sequenced from one sample in a study of blood T cells in healthy people across ages. PCR was performed a second time for about 7 to 12 cycles using a sample-barcoded 5' primer and a J-beta primer mix. TCRdb re-derived calls from the 5' RACE reads in MiXCR, one entry per CDR3 protein. The sample has over 700,000 distinct CDR3 sequences, roughly 25% seen once. This same sample was also taken into another study, of T cells of mothers and their children.

The specimen was blood. The receptor source for this set is a boy between 10 and 17 years old in good health.

This chain uses TRBV12-3 or TRBV12-4 with TRBJ1-5; 10 bases are shared with TRBD1. CDR3 length: 20 residues. Trimming at V came to 1 base and at J to 5 bases, leaving 17 bases not matched to a gene. CDR3 sequence: CASSLEWDRGKLGRDQPQHF. DNA of the CDR3: TGTGCCAGCAGTTTAGAATGGGACAGGGGTAAATTGGGTAGAGATCAGCCCCAGCATTTT.

This clonotype has more than one count but fewer than ten. V usage is TRBV27 and J usage is TRBJ2-5, with TRBD1 as a possible D gene (6 bases). The last part of the DNA fits TRBJ2-7 better; the J call may be wrong. Germline CDR1 MNHEY, CDR2 SMNVEV (reference sequence). The length of the CDR3 is 15 residues. The DNA of the CDR3 is TGTGCCAGCAGTCACAGGGCACTGAGCTCCTACGAGCAGTACTTC. Translation gives CASSHRALSSYEQYF.

The chain joins TRBV3-1 to TRBJ2-5; no reliable D call. With the DNA end fitting TRBJ2-7 better, the J assignment may be wrong. This CDR3 has 15 residues. Germline CDR1 LGHDT, CDR2 YNNKEL (reference sequence). CDR3 amino acids: CASSQDLSSLYEQYF. As DNA, the CDR3 is TGTGCCAGCAGCCAAGATCTCTCATCTCTCTACGAGCAGTACTTC.

This clonotype came up a few times. The chain carries TRBV7-2 and TRBJ2-3; tentatively, D is TRBD2 (5 bases). Trimming removed 1 base at V and 3 bases at J, with 11 bases between. The length of the CDR3 is 15 residues. The germline CDR1 and CDR2 sequences are SGHTA and FQGNSA. The CDR3 DNA follows: TGTGCCAGCAGCTTAGATCCGAGAGGGACAGATACGCAGTATTTT. Encoded protein: CASSLDPRGTDTQYF.

The rearrangement links TRBV20-1 to TRBJ2-3, with TRBD1 as a possible D gene (6 bases). This CDR3 contains 16 residues. Trimming took off 1 base at V and 6 bases at J, with 20 bases between the two ends. Germline assignment: CDR1 DFQATT and CDR2 SNEGSKA (reference sequence). The chain's CDR3 is CSARGYRDMRNDTQYF. The CDR3 DNA follows: TGCAGTGCTAGAGGGTACCGGGACATGCGGAATGATACGCAGTATTTT.